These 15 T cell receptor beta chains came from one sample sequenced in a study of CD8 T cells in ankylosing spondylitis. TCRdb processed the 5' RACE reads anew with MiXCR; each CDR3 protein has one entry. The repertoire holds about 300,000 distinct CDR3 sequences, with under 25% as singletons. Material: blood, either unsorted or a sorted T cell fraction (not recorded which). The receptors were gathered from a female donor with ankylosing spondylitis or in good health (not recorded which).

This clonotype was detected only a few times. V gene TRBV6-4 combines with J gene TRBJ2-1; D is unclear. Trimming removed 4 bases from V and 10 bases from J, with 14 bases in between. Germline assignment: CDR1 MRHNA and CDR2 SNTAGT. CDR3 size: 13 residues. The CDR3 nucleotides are TGTGCCAGCAGTGCCCTCTGGGGTGTCGAGCAGTTCTTC. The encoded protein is CASSALWGVEQFF.

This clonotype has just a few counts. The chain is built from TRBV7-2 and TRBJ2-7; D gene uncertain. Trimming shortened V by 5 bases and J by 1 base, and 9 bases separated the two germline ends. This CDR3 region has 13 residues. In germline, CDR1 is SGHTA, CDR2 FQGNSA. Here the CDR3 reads CASSPPPSYEQYF. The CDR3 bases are TGTGCCAGCAGCCCCCCCCCGTCCTACGAGCAGTACTTC. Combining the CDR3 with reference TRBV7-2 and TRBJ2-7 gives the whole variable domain GAGVSQSPSNKVTEKGKDVELRCDPISGHTALYWYRQSLGQGLEFLIYFQGNSAPDKSGLPSDRFSAERTGGSVSTLTIQRTQQEDSAVYLCASSPPPSYEQYFGPGTRLTVT.

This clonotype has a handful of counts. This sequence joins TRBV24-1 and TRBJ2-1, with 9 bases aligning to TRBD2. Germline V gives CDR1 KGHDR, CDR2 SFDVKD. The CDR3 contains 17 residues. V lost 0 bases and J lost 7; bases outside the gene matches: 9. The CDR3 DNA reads TGTGCCACCAGTGATTTGCGGATAGCGGGAGAGTGGAATGAGCAGTTCTTC. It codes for CATSDLRIAGEWNEQFF.

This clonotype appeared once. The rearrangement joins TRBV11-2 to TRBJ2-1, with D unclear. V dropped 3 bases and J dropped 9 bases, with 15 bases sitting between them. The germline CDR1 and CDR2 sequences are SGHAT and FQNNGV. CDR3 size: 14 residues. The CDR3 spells CASSFYPTGGEQFF. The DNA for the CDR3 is TGTGCCAGCAGCTTCTACCCGACCGGTGGTGAGCAGTTCTTC.

In DNA form, the CDR3 reads TGTGCCAGCAACCCTAGCGGGAGCGGGCAAGAGACCCAGTACTTC. Translated: CASNPSGSGQETQYF. The V call is TRBV9, the J call TRBJ2-5, with 10 bases identical to TRBD2. The J segment lost 2 bases and the V segment lost 6 bases, leaving 7 bases of the junction unmatched. The CDR3 is 15 residues long. In germline, CDR1 is SGDLS, CDR2 YYNGEE. Complete variable domain (other parts from reference TRBV9 and TRBJ2-5): DSGVTQTPKHLITATGQRVTLRCSPRSGDLSVYWYQQSLDQGLQFLIQYYNGEERAKGNILERFSAQQFPDLHSELNLSSLELGDSALYFCASNPSGSGQETQYFGPGTRLLVL.

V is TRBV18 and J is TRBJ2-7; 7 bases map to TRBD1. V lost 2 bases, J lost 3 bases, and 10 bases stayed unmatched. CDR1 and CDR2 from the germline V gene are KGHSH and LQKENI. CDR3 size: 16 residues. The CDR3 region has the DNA TGTGCCAGCTCACCATTGGGACAGCAGACGAGCTACGAGCAGTACTTC. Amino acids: CASSPLGQQTSYEQYF.

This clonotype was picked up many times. The CDR3 sequence: CASSLERTYEQYF. As DNA, the CDR3 is TGTGCCAGCAGTTTAGAACGCACGTACGAGCAGTACTTC. The V call is TRBV12-3 or TRBV12-4, the J call TRBJ2-7, with D uncertain. V was pared by 1 base and J by 4 bases, with 8 bases between. This CDR3 is built from 13 residues.

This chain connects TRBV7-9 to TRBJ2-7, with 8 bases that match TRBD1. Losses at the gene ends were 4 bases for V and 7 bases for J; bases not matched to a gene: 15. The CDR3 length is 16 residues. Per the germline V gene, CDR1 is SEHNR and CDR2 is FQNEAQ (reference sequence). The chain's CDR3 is CASSSSGGRVLKEQYF. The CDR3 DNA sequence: TGTGCCAGCAGCTCTTCAGGGGGCCGGGTGTTGAAGGAGCAGTACTTC.

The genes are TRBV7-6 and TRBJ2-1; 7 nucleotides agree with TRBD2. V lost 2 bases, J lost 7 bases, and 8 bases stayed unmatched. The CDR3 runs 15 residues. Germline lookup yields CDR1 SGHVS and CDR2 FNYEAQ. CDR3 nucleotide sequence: TGTGCCAGCAGCTTAATGGGACTACCAATGAATGAGCAGTTCTTC. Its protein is CASSLMGLPMNEQFF.

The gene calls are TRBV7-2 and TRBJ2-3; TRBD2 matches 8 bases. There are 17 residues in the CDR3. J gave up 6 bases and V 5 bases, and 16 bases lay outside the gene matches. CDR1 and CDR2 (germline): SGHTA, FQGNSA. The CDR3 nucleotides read TGTGCCAGCAGCCTTACCGGAACTAGCGGTGGAGGGGATACGCAGTATTTT. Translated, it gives CASSLTGTSGGGDTQYF. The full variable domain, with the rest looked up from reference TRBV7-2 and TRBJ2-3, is GAGVSQSPSNKVTEKGKDVELRCDPISGHTALYWYRQSLGQGLEFLIYFQGNSAPDKSGLPSDRFSAERTGGSVSTLTIQRTQQEDSAVYLCASSLTGTSGGGDTQYFGPGTRLTVL.

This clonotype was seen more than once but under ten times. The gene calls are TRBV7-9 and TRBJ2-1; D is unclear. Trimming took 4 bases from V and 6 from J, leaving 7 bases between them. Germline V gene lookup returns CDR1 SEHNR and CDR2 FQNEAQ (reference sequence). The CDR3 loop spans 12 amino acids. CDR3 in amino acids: CASSSIGNEQFF. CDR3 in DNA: TGTGCCAGCAGCTCCATCGGCAATGAGCAGTTCTTC.

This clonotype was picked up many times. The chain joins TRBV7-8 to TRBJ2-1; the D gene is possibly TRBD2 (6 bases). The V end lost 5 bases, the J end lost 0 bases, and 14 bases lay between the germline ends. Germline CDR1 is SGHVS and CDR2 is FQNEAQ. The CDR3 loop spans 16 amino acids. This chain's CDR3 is CASSRQRVGSYNEQFF. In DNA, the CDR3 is TGTGCCAGCAGCCGACAGCGGGTCGGCTCCTACAATGAGCAGTTCTTC. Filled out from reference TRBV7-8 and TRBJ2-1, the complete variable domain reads GAGVSQSPRYKVAKRGQDVALRCDPISGHVSLFWYQQALGQGPEFLTYFQNEAQLDKSGLPSDRFFAERPEGSVSTLKIQRTQQEDSAVYLCASSRQRVGSYNEQFFGPGTRLTVL.

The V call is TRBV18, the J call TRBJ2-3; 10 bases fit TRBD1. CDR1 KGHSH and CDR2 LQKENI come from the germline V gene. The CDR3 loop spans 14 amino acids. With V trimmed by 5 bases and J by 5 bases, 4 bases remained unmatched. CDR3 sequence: CASSTGQGLDTQYF. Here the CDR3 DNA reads TGTGCCAGCTCAACGGGACAGGGGTTAGATACGCAGTATTTT.

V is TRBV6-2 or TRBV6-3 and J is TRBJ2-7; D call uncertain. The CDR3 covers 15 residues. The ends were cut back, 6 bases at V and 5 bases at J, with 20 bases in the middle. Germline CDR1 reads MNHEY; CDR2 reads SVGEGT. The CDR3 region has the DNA TGTGCCAGCAGCGCCAGAGCTCCGGCTTCCGACGAGCAGTACTTC. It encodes CASSARAPASDEQYF.

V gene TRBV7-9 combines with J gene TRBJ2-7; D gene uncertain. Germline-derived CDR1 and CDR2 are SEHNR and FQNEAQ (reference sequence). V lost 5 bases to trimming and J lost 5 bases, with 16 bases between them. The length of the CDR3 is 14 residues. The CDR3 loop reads CASSPSFRPDEQYF. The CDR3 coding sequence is TGTGCCAGCAGCCCATCATTCCGTCCGGACGAGCAGTACTTC.